This T cell receptor (beta chain) was sequenced during a study of shared clonotypes between healthy human individuals. In the naive CD8 group, cells lacked CD45RO and were positively selected for CCR7, so terminally differentiated effector memory CD45RA+ cells were left out. The repertoire was sequenced with immunoSEQ multiplex PCR; TCRdb's copy has only in-frame clones and lacks some. This sample carries around 2.1 million clones, 90% to 95% of them seen once, and the ten largest clones take 1.5% to 2%. The CDR3 has 16 amino acids. In germline, CDR1 is SGHAT, CDR2 FQNNGV. With V trimmed by 7 bases and J by 4 bases, 11 bases remained unmatched.

The receptor's source is a man between 18 and 29 years old in good health. Some clones in this sample may be carry-over from other donors' samples. The J gene is TRBJ2-1, the V gene TRBV11-2; 9 nucleotides match TRBD1. Sequencing was done on a sample of naive CD8+ T cells from PBMCs. The CDR3 nucleotides are TGTGCCAGCATGCGACGACAGGGGGATTTTTACAATGAGCAGTTCTTC. Its protein product is CASMRRQGDFYNEQFF.